These T cell receptor beta chains were read from a single sample in a study of cytomegalovirus exposure and HLA in healthy donors. Here immunoSEQ multiplex PCR was the method, and the copy in TCRdb shows in-frame clones only, minus some. The top ten clones hold 1.8% of a sample with some 150,000 clones, around 10% of them seen once. The sample comprised PBMCs. These TCRs come from a man aged 50 or older in good health and CMV-seronegative. Each CDR3 is given with its conserved first and last residue.

>TRBV15|TRBJ2-7
CATSRDRGASYEQYF
>TRBV18|TRBJ2-3
CASSQKGPPGDTQYF
>TRBV6-5|TRBJ1-5
CASSYPGQPQHF
>TRBV30|TRBJ1-2
CAWNYPADPNYGYTF
>TRBV29-1|TRBJ1-1
CSVAPGQGNTEAFF
>TRBV5-1|TRBJ1-1
CASSLEAQGNTEAFF
>TRBV7-9|TRBJ2-1
CASSEGGGGKSYNEQFF
>TRBV2|TRBJ2-5
CASNGGGQETQYF
>TRBV7-3|TRBJ1-2
CASSLTASDLFGYTF
>TRBV6-1|TRBJ2-2
CASRASGNTGELFF
>TRBV6-4|TRBJ1-1
CASRQGPMNTEAFF
>TRBV30|TRBJ1-4
CAWSSQSGNEKLFF
>TRBV5-1|TRBJ2-3
CASSLRSTSTDTQYF
>TRBV5-1|TRBJ1-1
CASSMASAGRAEAFF
>TRBV5-1|TRBJ2-1
CASSVADYRGNGEQFF
>TRBV5-4|TRBJ2-3
CASSRTSTDTQYF
>TRBV5-4|TRBJ1-1
CASSSDRDRGREKAFF
>TRBV7-2|TRBJ1-1
CASSSIGTGEAFF
>TRBV18|TRBJ1-2
CASSPPINPLGYTF
>TRBV4-2|TRBJ1-2
CASSPTGVGENYGYTF
>TRBV11-2|TRBJ2-7
CASSLGLDYEQYF
>TRBV6-5|TRBJ1-6
CASSYQDRKPNSPLHF
>TRBV6-6|TRBJ1-2
CASSRQGLNYGYTF
>TRBV7-2|TRBJ2-5
CASSFQGGETQYF
>TRBV6-5|TRBJ2-5
CASSRTGARETQYF
>TRBV9|TRBJ2-3
CASSFSGQRSTDTQYF